The entry below describes one T cell receptor (beta chain). This sample was taken from a study of T cells in localized non-small cell lung cancer. The table came from immunoSEQ multiplex PCR; TCRdb's copy has only in-frame clones and leaves some out. The table includes about 40,000 clones, under 90% detected once. This CDR3 has 16 residues. After removal of 6 bases from V and 4 bases from J, the junction contained 9 bases not matched to a gene. Per the germline V gene, CDR1 is MNHEY and CDR2 is SMNVEV (reference sequence). This TCR came from a male donor at least 60 years old with stage II lung adenocarcinoma. Source: peripheral blood mononuclear cells, taken before any cancer treatment. The chain links TRBV27 to TRBJ2-3; the match to TRBD2 covers 11 bases. CDR3 loop: CASSPLAGGTSDTQYF. The CDR3 DNA reads as TGTGCCAGCAGCCCTTTAGCGGGAGGGACCTCAGATACGCAGTATTTT.